These 5 T cell receptor beta chains came from one sample sequenced in a study of CD8+CD57+ T cells in acquired aplastic anemia. CDR3 and TCR beta VDJ profiling relied on a genomic DNA template. Each CDR3 protein gets one entry after TCRdb re-called the reads with MiXCR. The profile shows roughly 170,000 distinct CDR3 sequences, about 44% of them singletons. Patients chosen for sequencing had CD8+CD57+ cells that had expanded, as shown by flow cytometry. Sequencing used sorted CD4+, CD8+, or CD8+CD57+ T cells (not recorded which) from PBMCs. These receptors were taken from a human donor with aplastic anemia.

The chain is built from TRBV6-2 or TRBV6-3 and TRBJ2-7; TRBD2 agrees at 7 bases. This CDR3 contains 14 residues. Unmatched junction bases numbered 13, after V lost 7 bases and J lost 7 bases. Germline V gives CDR1 MNHEY, CDR2 SVGEGT. DNA of the CDR3: TGTGCCAGCAATGGTCTAGCGGCACCCCCTGAGCAGTACTTC. Encoded protein: CASNGLAAPPEQYF.

The chain joins TRBV29-1 to TRBJ1-6, with TRBD1 identical over 8 bases. The germline V gene has CDR1 SQVTM and CDR2 ANQGSEA. This CDR3 contains 16 residues. Trimming cost V 6 bases and J 0 bases; bases outside gene matches: 7. The CDR3 nucleotides are TGCAGCGTCGACCCGGGACAGGACTCCTATAATTCACCCCTCCACTTT. Amino acids: CSVDPGQDSYNSPLHF.

This rearrangement joins TRBV2 to TRBJ1-4, with TRBD1 matching 10 bases. Germline V gene sequence: CDR1 SNHLY, CDR2 FYNNEI. CDR3 length equals 16 residues. Trimming took 7 bases from V and 5 from J; bases not matched to a gene: 10. CDR3 sequence reads: CASTRDRGSSNEKLFF. CDR3 bases: TGTGCCAGCACACGGGACAGGGGCTCATCGAATGAAAAACTGTTTTTT. The full variable domain, rest sourced from reference TRBV2 and TRBJ1-4, is EPEVTQTPSHQVTQMGQEVILRCVPISNHLYFYWYRQILGQKVEFLVSFYNNEISEKSEIFDDQFSVERPDGSNFTLKIRSTKLEDSAMYFCASTRDRGSSNEKLFFGSGTQLSVL.

This chain links TRBV29-1 with TRBJ2-7; 10 positions match TRBD1. The CDR3 is made up of 17 amino acids. Germline CDR1 reads SQVTM; CDR2 reads ANQGSEA. V was pared by 6 bases and J by 0 bases, with 14 bases of the junction left unmatched. The CDR3 loop is CSVDPGQGLQSSYEQYF. In DNA form, the CDR3 reads TGCAGCGTCGACCCGGGACAGGGGCTCCAAAGCTCCTACGAGCAGTACTTC.

This clonotype appeared a few times. V usage is TRBV3-1 and J usage is TRBJ2-1; D is uncertain. The V gene's germline CDR1 is LGHDT and CDR2 YNNKEL (reference sequence). The CDR3 runs to 14 residues. The V end was cut by 0 bases, the J end by 7 bases, with 10 bases between. CDR3 nucleotides: TGTGCCAGCAGCCAAGACTGGACCACAAATGAGCAGTTCTTC. This gives the protein CASSQDWTTNEQFF.